The rows below give T cell receptor beta chains drawn from one sample of a study of blood T cells in healthy people across ages. TCRdb re-called the 5' RACE reads with MiXCR, one entry per CDR3 protein. Among approximately 780,000 distinct CDR3 sequences listed, roughly 24% were seen once. These data were also reused for a study on T cells of mothers and their children.

Sequenced material: blood. The receptors shown here come from a boy between 10 and 17 years old in good health. Both conserved end residues are trimmed from each CDR3.

v_call	cdr3_aa
TRBV19	ASSTSGYPTQY
TRBV2	ASSAFGTGGKQY
TRBV19	ASSKRSGDHEQY
TRBV27	ASSSPSRSSYNEQF
TRBV4-2	ASSQGAGRETQY
TRBV2	ASTIPQDYLPEQY
TRBV3-1	ASSQDHAPGQSNYGYT
TRBV28	ASSLRQGLQPQH
TRBV6-1	ASSPLAPKSTDTQY
TRBV19	ASSIVPTGTKNIQY
TRBV28	ASSQTYQPQH
TRBV12-3/TRBV12-4	ASSLPQQYSTDTQY
TRBV6-6	ASSLDGVNTQPQH
TRBV12-3/TRBV12-4	ASSKPGLAGRYEQY
TRBV29-1	SANRGNQETQY
TRBV7-2	ASSLDRTGIGHT
TRBV10-3	AISPGLAAYNEQF
TRBV2	ASRPGPSSYEQY
TRBV20-1	SARDPGGGWYEQY
TRBV28	ASRGRGSDTQY
TRBV12-3/TRBV12-4	ASSFGLASYNEQF
TRBV7-2	ASRGTGLSTDTQY
TRBV3-1	ASSPGQGDWQPQH
TRBV3-1	ASSPLTGGSSDTQY
TRBV6-1	ASSGRLAGDNEQF
TRBV20-1	SARAGANNEAF
TRBV27	ASSLIGGQGYNEQF
TRBV12-3/TRBV12-4	ASSFGGTRNIQY
TRBV7-2	ASSLNQHYGYT
TRBV12-3/TRBV12-4	ASSPGQATYEQY
TRBV20-1	SASGTSGGMGIDTQY
TRBV2	ASTQGTGAGELF
TRBV20-1	SANLYPGRIGETQY
TRBV6-1	ATLPGLNQPQH
TRBV5-1	ASSYMGQRQETQY
TRBV19	ASSPWSSSYEQY
TRBV7-8	ASSYRGPMGQY
TRBV7-9	ASSLAGGVTGELF
TRBV29-1	SGGSSTDTQY
TRBV20-1	SVIPTSGGAHEQF
TRBV12-3/TRBV12-4	ASSLPGRDGYT
TRBV7-3	ASSWRTAEAF
TRBV6-1	ASSGSPPLLAGGTDTQY
TRBV29-1	SAQDWGTTNEKLF
TRBV5-1	ASSSGQGMGYNEQF
TRBV5-1	ASSLDLRTYNSPLH
TRBV11-2	ASSLRTGAGSNQPQH
TRBV3-1	ASSQDWTGADTGELF